One sample yielded the 18 T cell receptor beta chains listed below, sequenced in a study of blood T cells in healthy people across ages. The second PCR ran roughly 6 to 11 cycles with a sample-barcoded 5' primer and J-beta primers. MiXCR, applied by TCRdb to the 5' RACE reads, yields one record per CDR3 protein. The sample includes 630,000 or so distinct CDR3 sequences, 32% of them seen just once. The sequencing sample was made of blood. These receptors all stem from an elderly woman in good health.

This clonotype was observed at least ten times. A much larger clone lies one base from this, so it may be a read error. The rearrangement links TRBV7-9 to TRBJ2-7, with D perhaps matching TRBD1 (6 bases). CDR1 and CDR2 from the germline V gene are SEHNR and FQNEAQ (reference sequence). V lost 4 bases, J lost 0 bases, and 7 bases lay in between. This CDR3 spans 13 amino acids. The CDR3 sequence: CASSSTGSYEQYF. For the CDR3, the DNA is TGTGCCAGCAGCTCGACAGGCTCCTACGAGCAGTACTTC.

In regard to this clonotype: The junction does not match germline at one end; this may be a read error. The J gene is TRBJ1-5, the V gene TRBV12-3 or TRBV12-4, with a tentative D call TRBD1 (6 bases). The CDR3 has 14 residues. CDR3 bases: TGTGCCAGCAGTTGGGGGCAGAGTAATCGGCCCCAGCATTTT. Protein sequence: CASSWGQSNRPQHF.

In this sample, this clonotype turned up many times. The chain carries TRBV19 and TRBJ1-2, with D possibly matching TRBD1 (5 bases). Germline values: CDR1 LNHDA, CDR2 SQIVND (reference sequence). The CDR3 has 16 amino acids. With 5 bases removed from V and 3 bases from J, the gap between germline ends came to 19 bases. Written as DNA, the CDR3 is TGTGCCAGTAGTCCTCGTGGGCTCAGACAGTACTATGGCTACACCTTC. Amino acid sequence: CASSPRGLRQYYGYTF. Combining the CDR3 with reference TRBV19 and TRBJ1-2 gives the whole variable domain DGGITQSPKYLFRKEGQNVTLSCEQNLNHDAMYWYRQDPGQGLRLIYYSQIVNDFQKGDIAEGYSVSREKKESFPLTVTSAQKNPTAFYLCASSPRGLRQYYGYTFGSGTRLTVV.

This clonotype showed up many times. This chain connects TRBV30 to TRBJ1-2, with D unclear. Trimming shortened V by 0 bases and J by 6 bases, and 5 bases separated the two germline ends. The CDR3 sequence is 11 residues long. Germline-derived CDR1 and CDR2 are GTSNPN and SVGIG (reference sequence). In nucleotides, the CDR3 is TGTGCCTGGAGTGTACTGGATGGCTACACCTTC. It codes for CAWSVLDGYTF.

This clonotype was found many times. The V call is TRBV20-1, the J call TRBJ2-7, with TRBD1 as a possible D gene (5 bases). Trimming cost V 0 bases and J 9 bases, with 15 bases left between them. This CDR3 region has 13 residues. CDR1 is DFQATT, CDR2 SNEGSKA, per germline (reference sequence). The CDR3, as DNA: TGCAGTGCTAGAGATCTAGGGGCCTATCGGCAGTACTTC. It codes for CSARDLGAYRQYF.

The chain has TRBV7-2 and TRBJ2-4; tentative D call: TRBD1 (6 bases). Trimming took off 2 bases at V and 4 bases at J, with 9 bases between the two ends. The germline V gene has CDR1 SGHTA and CDR2 FQGNSA. This CDR3 has 14 residues. The CDR3, as DNA: TGTGCCAGCAGCTTACCAGGGGATAAAAACATTCAGTACTTC. This encodes CASSLPGDKNIQYF.

Ten or more counts support this clonotype. The V gene is TRBV7-2, the J gene TRBJ2-1; 10 nucleotides match TRBD1. The germline CDR1 and CDR2 sequences are SGHTA and FQGNSA. The CDR3 has 14 amino acids. With 4 bases clipped from V and 7 bases from J, the junction kept 4 bases outside the gene matches. The CDR3 DNA is TGTGCCAGCAGCTGGGGACAGGGGTCGAATGAGCAGTTCTTC. This translates into CASSWGQGSNEQFF.

For this clonotype: Possible read error: a much larger clone is one base away. The rearrangement uses TRBV20-1 and TRBJ2-1; the match to TRBD2 covers 7 bases. The better agreement between TRBJ2-7 and the DNA end casts doubt on the J call. The CDR3 loop spans 15 amino acids. Germline lookup yields CDR1 DFQATT and CDR2 SNEGSKA (reference sequence). The CDR3 spells CSARDPSGAYNEQYF. CDR3 bases: TGCAGTGCTAGAGATCCCAGCGGGGCCTACAATGAGCAGTACTTC.

Details on this clonotype: It may be a read error: a sequence one base away is much more abundant. J is TRBJ2-5 and V is TRBV6-1, with a tentative D call TRBD1 (5 bases). TRBJ2-7 matches the DNA end more closely, so the J call is doubtful. Germline V gene data show CDR1 as MNHNS and CDR2 as SASEGT. This CDR3 comprises 13 residues. This chain's CDR3 is CASRTSGIYEQYF. In DNA form, the CDR3 reads TGTGCCAGCAGGACGTCAGGGATCTACGAGCAGTACTTC.

As regards this clonotype: A much bigger clone sits one base away, suggesting this may be a read error. The chain links TRBV27 to TRBJ2-5, with a tentative D call TRBD1 (5 bases). The CDR3 sequence is 12 residues long. Trimming stripped 3 bases from V and 11 bases from J, with 13 bases between. CDR1 and CDR2 from the germline V gene are MNHEY and SMNVEV (reference sequence). The CDR3 DNA is TGTGCCAGCAGTTTGGGGCACAATGAGCAGTACTTC. Encoded protein: CASSLGHNEQYF.

The chain has TRBV7-3 and TRBJ2-7, with D possibly TRBD1 on 6 matching bases. This CDR3 spans 15 amino acids. CDR1 SGHTA and CDR2 FQGTGA come from the germline V gene. With 1 base removed from V and 2 bases from J, the gap between germline ends came to 12 bases. CDR3 amino acids: CASSLSSGDPYEQYF. CDR3 DNA sequence: TGTGCCAGCAGCTTAAGTTCAGGGGATCCCTACGAGCAGTACTTC.

The J gene is TRBJ2-1, the V gene TRBV15; 9 bases agree with TRBD2. Per the germline V gene, CDR1 is LNHNV and CDR2 is YYDKDF (reference sequence). The CDR3 totals 15 residues. With V trimmed by 5 bases and J by 6 bases, 8 bases remained unmatched. The CDR3 loop is CATSWEREAPNEQFF. In DNA form, the CDR3 reads TGTGCCACCAGCTGGGAGCGGGAGGCACCCAATGAGCAGTTCTTC.

This clonotype was counted ten times or more. The V and J genes are TRBV18 and TRBJ2-1, with 9 nucleotides matching TRBD1. This CDR3 spans 15 amino acids. Germline loops: CDR1 KGHSH, CDR2 LQKENI. V was clipped by 2 bases and J by 6 bases; unmatched bases: 5. DNA of the CDR3: TGTGCCAGCTCACCATTGGGGACAGGGAGCAATGAGCAGTTCTTC. It yields the protein CASSPLGTGSNEQFF.

This clonotype was recorded at least ten times. A much bigger clone sits one base away, suggesting this may be a read error. The chain employs TRBV20-1 and TRBJ2-7, with 9 bases fitting TRBD1. Per the germline V gene, CDR1 is DFQATT and CDR2 is SNEGSKA (reference sequence). CDR3 length equals 14 residues. With V trimmed by 2 bases and J by 5 bases, 7 bases remained unmatched. Here the CDR3 DNA reads TGCAGTGCTAGACCGGGACAGGGTCGTAACGAGCAGTACTTC. It translates to CSARPGQGRNEQYF.

Concerning this clonotype: This may be a read error, as it is one base from a much larger clone. V usage is TRBV4-3 and J usage is TRBJ1-2; no definite D call. The CDR3 has 12 amino acids. Germline CDR1 and CDR2: LGHNA and YSLEER. The CDR3 region has the DNA TGCGCCGGCAGCCAAGGGCACTATGGCTACACCTTC. Translating gives CAGSQGHYGYTF.

There are a few counts of this clonotype. The CDR3 coding sequence is TGTGCCAGCAGTTTATCCGGACAAGTCAACACTGAAGCTTTCTTT. Encoded protein: CASSLSGQVNTEAFF. The gene calls are TRBV27 and TRBJ1-1, with a tentative D call TRBD1 (5 bases). Germline V lookup: CDR1 MNHEY, CDR2 SMNVEV (reference sequence). The CDR3 is 15 residues long. V was shortened by 0 bases and J by 2 bases, with 10 bases between the two germline ends.

This clonotype has a count of ten or more. The rearrangement uses TRBV9 and TRBJ2-1; 12 bases fit TRBD2. Germline V gene data show CDR1 as SGDLS and CDR2 as YYNGEE. The CDR3 consists of 17 residues. Germline trimming cut 0 bases from V and 7 bases from J; bases unmatched to any gene: 8. The CDR3 here is CASSVVASGGAGNEQFF. CDR3 bases: TGTGCCAGCAGCGTAGTGGCTAGCGGGGGGGCAGGGAATGAGCAGTTCTTC.

Comments on this clonotype: A much bigger clone sits one base away, suggesting this may be a read error. The chain couples TRBV4-2 to TRBJ2-7; possible D gene TRBD2, 5 bases. The CDR3 spans 15 residues. Germline-derived CDR1 and CDR2 are LGHNA and YNFKEQ. Trimming took 0 bases from V and 3 from J, leaving 12 bases between them. In DNA, the CDR3 is TGTGCCAGCAGCCAAGAGGTTCTAGCCTACTACGAGCAGTACTTC. Its protein is CASSQEVLAYYEQYF.